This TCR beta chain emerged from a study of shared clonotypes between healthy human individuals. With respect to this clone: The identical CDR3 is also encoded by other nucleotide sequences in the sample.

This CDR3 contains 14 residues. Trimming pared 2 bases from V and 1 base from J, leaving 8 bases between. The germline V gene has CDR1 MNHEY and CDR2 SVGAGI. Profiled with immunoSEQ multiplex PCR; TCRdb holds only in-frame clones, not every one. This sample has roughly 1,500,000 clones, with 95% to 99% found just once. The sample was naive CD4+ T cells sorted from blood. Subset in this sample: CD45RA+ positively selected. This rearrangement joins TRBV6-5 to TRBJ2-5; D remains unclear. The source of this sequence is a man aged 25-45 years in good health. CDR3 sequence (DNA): TGTGCCAGCAGTTACAGTAGGGTCCAAGAGACCCAGTACTTC. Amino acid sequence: CASSYSRVQETQYF.